One TCR beta chain is described in this entry. This entry is derived from a study of chemoradiotherapy in HPV16-positive cancers. Repertoires were sampled repeatedly during chemoradiotherapy. Clones were read by immunoSEQ multiplex PCR, and TCRdb kept only the in-frame ones, dropping some. The sample shows 1,500 to 2,000 clones, 85% to 90% of them seen only once. The source was tumor tissue, collected from a patient who underwent chemoradiotherapy. This TCR came from a human donor with HPV-associated anogenital cancer.

The chain's CDR3 is CASSGRAGSFYEQYF. For the CDR3, the DNA is TGTGCCAGCAGCGGTCGGGCAGGATCCTTCTACGAGCAGTACTTC. The genes are TRBV7-2 and TRBJ2-7; D not resolved. Germline lookup yields CDR1 SGHTA and CDR2 FQGNSA. V shed 5 bases and J shed 3 bases, with 17 bases lying between them. This CDR3 contains 15 residues.